These 32 T cell receptor beta chains share one sample of origin, sequenced in a study of blood T cell repertoires in COVID-19. Profiled with immunoSEQ multiplex PCR; TCRdb holds only in-frame clones, not every one. This table has 120,000 or so clones, about four fifths appearing once. Sequencing was done on a sample of peripheral blood. These receptors originate from a woman in her forties or fifties with acute or convalescent COVID-19.

This chain links TRBV2 with TRBJ1-2, with D maybe TRBD1 (6 bases). Trimming stripped 3 bases from V and 8 bases from J, with 19 bases between. The CDR3 has 15 amino acids. Germline V gene sequence: CDR1 SNHLY, CDR2 FYNNEI. Here the CDR3 reads CASSDWGRGLSGYTF. The CDR3 DNA sequence: TGTGCCAGCAGTGATTGGGGGCGAGGTTTGAGCGGCTACACCTTC. Variable domain in full (rest from reference TRBV2 and TRBJ1-2): EPEVTQTPSHQVTQMGQEVILRCVPISNHLYFYWYRQILGQKVEFLVSFYNNEISEKSEIFDDQFSVERPDGSNFTLKIRSTKLEDSAMYFCASSDWGRGLSGYTFGSGTRLTVV.

The chain is built from TRBV19 and TRBJ2-1; the match to TRBD2 covers 15 bases. The CDR3 runs 18 residues. Per germline, CDR1 LNHDA and CDR2 SQIVND (reference sequence). Unmatched junction bases numbered 10, after V lost 5 bases and J lost 5 bases. The CDR3 loop is CASSQGLAGGNSHNEQFF. CDR3 nucleotides: TGTGCCAGTAGTCAGGGACTAGCGGGGGGAAATTCCCACAATGAGCAGTTCTTC.

V gene TRBV23-1 combines with J gene TRBJ1-1, with D perhaps TRBD1 (6 bases). TRBV23-1 is given ORF status, its function remaining uncertain. Between the trimmed V and J ends, which lost 3 bases and 1 base, there was a span of 12 bases. The CDR3 has 15 residues. The CDR3 reads CASSHRQEKNTEAFF. In DNA, the CDR3 is TGCGCCAGCAGTCATCGACAGGAGAAGAACACTGAAGCTTTCTTT.

The chain joins TRBV7-9 to TRBJ1-4; unclear D gene. Germline V CDR1 and CDR2: SEHNR, FQNEAQ (reference sequence). V lost 5 bases and J 6 bases, leaving 16 bases between the germline ends. This CDR3 is 15 amino acids long. The CDR3 DNA follows: TGTGCCAGCAGCCCTTACCTGAACCGGGATGAAAAACTGTTTTTT. Translated: CASSPYLNRDEKLFF.

CDR3 loop: CASSQGPSKGNTIYF. In nucleotides, the CDR3 is TGTGCCAGCAGCCAGGGCCCTTCTAAAGGAAACACCATATATTTT. This chain links TRBV3-1 (or the pseudogene TRBV3-2) with TRBJ1-3; D call uncertain. This CDR3 is 15 amino acids long. In germline, CDR1 is LGHDT, CDR2 YNNKEL (reference sequence). Deletions cut 3 bases from V and 4 bases from J, with 13 bases between.

The chain links TRBV3-1 (or the pseudogene TRBV3-2) to TRBJ1-2; TRBD1 matches 9 bases. This CDR3 spans 12 amino acids. J was trimmed by 7 bases and V by 4 bases; bases with no gene match: 1. The germline V gene encodes CDR1 LGHDT and CDR2 YNNKEL (reference sequence). CDR3 region: CASSPDRGGYTF. Here the CDR3 DNA reads TGTGCCAGCAGCCCGGACAGGGGTGGCTACACCTTC.

The V gene is TRBV14, the J gene TRBJ1-2; 10 nucleotides align to TRBD1. The V gene end was trimmed by 1 base and the J gene end by 1 base; junction bases not matched to a gene: 9. The CDR3 consists of 18 residues. Germline CDR1 reads SGHDN; CDR2 reads FVKESK. CDR3 DNA sequence: TGTGCCAGCAGCCAAGGAACTGGGACAGGGGCATATAACTATGGCTACACCTTC. Its protein product is CASSQGTGTGAYNYGYTF.

This chain joins TRBV7-6 and TRBJ1-6, with no clear D. CDR1 and CDR2 from the germline V gene are SGHVS and FNYEAQ. The CDR3 length is 13 residues. Trimming pared 5 bases from V and 10 bases from J, leaving 12 bases between. Written as DNA, the CDR3 is TGTGCCAGCAGCCCTACGGGAGGGTCACCCCTCCACTTT. This sequence encodes CASSPTGGSPLHF. The whole variable domain, filled in from reference TRBV7-6 and TRBJ1-6, reads GAGVSQSPRYKVTKRGQDVALRCDPISGHVSLYWYRQALGQGPEFLTYFNYEAQQDKSGLPNDRFSAERPEGSISTLTIQRTEQRDSAMYRCASSPTGGSPLHFGNGTRLTVT.

CDR3 sequence: CASRRTVNTEAFF. Here the CDR3 DNA reads TGTGCCAGCAGACGGACAGTGAACACTGAAGCTTTCTTT. The rearrangement links TRBV6-5 to TRBJ1-1; weak D call: TRBD1 (6 bases). Trimming shortened V by 6 bases and J by 0 bases, and 8 bases separated the two germline ends. Germline CDR1 is MNHEY and CDR2 is SVGAGI. This CDR3 comprises 13 residues.

The DNA of the CDR3 is TGTGCCAGCAGTTACTCGGGGGCTTATGGCTACACCTTC. Protein: CASSYSGAYGYTF. The genes are TRBV6-5 and TRBJ1-2, with a tentative D call TRBD1 (6 bases). Trimming removed 0 bases at V and 5 bases at J, with 7 bases between. This CDR3 comprises 13 residues. Per the germline V gene, CDR1 is MNHEY and CDR2 is SVGAGI.

The gene calls are TRBV6-1 and TRBJ1-2; D may be TRBD1 (5 bases). The CDR3 loop spans 13 amino acids. Trimming shortened V by 2 bases and J by 6 bases, and 10 bases separated the two germline ends. CDR1 is MNHNS and CDR2 is SASEGT in the germline V gene. This CDR3 reads CASSEWPRDGYTF. The CDR3 nucleotides read TGTGCCAGCAGTGAATGGCCCAGGGATGGCTACACCTTC.

The CDR3 loop reads CASSVDQGTEKLFF. CDR3 DNA sequence: TGTGCCAGCAGCGTCGATCAGGGGACGGAAAAACTGTTTTTT. The chain combines TRBV9 with TRBJ1-4; a possible D gene is TRBD1 (6 bases). V lost 2 bases, J lost 8 bases, and 13 bases lay in between. This CDR3 is built from 14 residues. CDR1 and CDR2 (germline): SGDLS, YYNGEE.

The chain combines TRBV5-1 with TRBJ2-7, with TRBD1 matching over 10 bases. The CDR3 is made up of 16 amino acids. Trimming removed 4 bases from V and 1 base from J; junction bases left unmatched: 8. CDR1 and CDR2 (germline): SGHRS, YFSETQ. The CDR3 reads CASSPAGGQGSYEQYF. DNA for the CDR3: TGCGCCAGCAGCCCGGCCGGGGGACAGGGGTCCTACGAGCAGTACTTC.

The rearrangement uses TRBV7-3 and TRBJ2-1, with D uncertain. The CDR3 is 12 residues long. Per the germline V gene, CDR1 is SGHTA and CDR2 is FQGTGA. Trimming took off 1 base at V and 6 bases at J, with 4 bases between the two ends. The CDR3 sequence is CASSLNSNEQFF. The CDR3, as DNA: TGTGCCAGCAGCTTAAATAGCAATGAGCAGTTCTTC.

For this clone: Germline and junction disagree at one end, which may indicate a read error. The chain is built from TRBV7-9 and TRBJ2-1; 9 bases fit TRBD2. The V gene's germline CDR1 is SEHNR and CDR2 FQNEAQ (reference sequence). This CDR3 region has 15 residues. The CDR3 DNA reads as TGTGCCAGCAGCCTAGCGGGGCTTACCTACAATGAGCAGTTCTTC. Protein sequence: CASSLAGLTYNEQFF. The variable domain in full, with the rest retrieved from reference TRBV7-9 and TRBJ2-1, is DTGVSQNPRHKITKRGQNVTFRCDPISEHNRLYWYRQTLGQGPEFLTYFQNEAQLEKSRLLSDRFSAERPKGSFSTLEIQRTEQGDSAMYLCASSLAGLTYNEQFFGPGTRLTVL.

This chain joins TRBV5-1 and TRBJ2-7; D might be TRBD1 (5 bases). Looked up from germline, CDR1 is SGHRS and CDR2 is YFSETQ. The CDR3 is 13 amino acids. V lost 4 bases, J lost 7 bases, and 15 bases lay in between. CDR3 in DNA: TGCGCCAGCAGCCTAGGGCAGGGTCCGGAGCAGTACTTC. The encoded protein is CASSLGQGPEQYF.

This chain connects TRBV6-6 to TRBJ1-5, with D unclear. The germline V gene encodes CDR1 MNHNY and CDR2 SVGAGI (reference sequence). This CDR3 has 15 residues. Trimming took off 6 bases at V and 1 base at J, with 13 bases between the two ends. CDR3 in DNA: TGTGCCAGCAGCCCTCCCCACATCAGCAATCAGCCCCAGCATTTT. Amino acid sequence: CASSPPHISNQPQHF.

The chain has TRBV5-4 and TRBJ2-7, with D maybe TRBD1 (5 bases). CDR3 length: 13 residues. V lost 2 bases and J 3 bases, leaving 9 bases between the germline ends. Germline V lookup: CDR1 SGHNT, CDR2 YYREEE (reference sequence). The CDR3 DNA follows: TGTGCCAGCAGCTTTCAGGGTGGCTACGAGCAGTACTTC. Amino acids: CASSFQGGYEQYF.

The V call is TRBV14, the J call TRBJ2-2; D gene unclear. This CDR3 is built from 15 residues. CDR1 SGHDN and CDR2 FVKESK come from the germline V gene. Trimming removed 2 bases from V and 2 bases from J, with 9 bases in between. The CDR3 coding sequence is TGTGCCAGCAGCCAATTCACACCCAACACCGGGGAGCTGTTTTTT. As protein: CASSQFTPNTGELFF.

The chain uses TRBV28 and TRBJ1-5; D call uncertain. V lost 5 bases and J 3 bases, leaving 14 bases between the germline ends. The germline V gene has CDR1 MDHEN and CDR2 SYDVKM. This CDR3 has 15 residues. The CDR3 sequence: CASSPPQSPNQPQHF. CDR3 DNA: TGTGCCAGCAGTCCCCCGCAGTCACCCAATCAGCCCCAGCATTTT. Supplemented by reference TRBV28 and TRBJ1-5, the full variable domain reads DVKVTQSSRYLVKRTGEKVFLECVQDMDHENMFWYRQDPGLGLRLIYFSYDVKMKEKGDIPEGYSVSREKKERFSLILESASTNQTSMYLCASSPPQSPNQPQHFGDGTRLSIL.

The chain combines TRBV7-9 with TRBJ1-2; D is possibly TRBD1 (5 bases). Germline V CDR1 and CDR2: SEHNR, FQNEAQ (reference sequence). The CDR3 is 14 residues long. The V end lost 2 bases, the J end lost 6 bases, and 13 bases lay between the germline ends. CDR3 nucleotides: TGTGCCAGCAGCTTACTGACAGCTGTGGATGGCTACACCTTC. This translates into CASSLLTAVDGYTF.

The chain links TRBV27 to TRBJ1-1; D possibly corresponds to TRBD1 (6 bases). Trimming pared 7 bases from V and 9 bases from J, leaving 12 bases between. Germline CDR1 is MNHEY and CDR2 is SMNVEV (reference sequence). The CDR3 is made up of 11 amino acids. The CDR3 sequence is CASNGGQKAFF. The CDR3 nucleotides read TGTGCCAGCAACGGGGGGCAGAAAGCTTTCTTT.

This chain connects TRBV30 to TRBJ1-1; D may be TRBD1 (5 bases). Germline lookup yields CDR1 GTSNPN and CDR2 SVGIG (reference sequence). CDR3 length: 14 amino acids. Trimming cost V 4 bases and J 4 bases, with 16 bases left between them. The CDR3 DNA follows: TGTGCCTGGATCAACCCAGGGAGGGCCACTGAAGCTTTCTTT. The encoded protein is CAWINPGRATEAFF.

V usage is TRBV19 and J usage is TRBJ2-1, with 8 bases aligning to TRBD2. The trim removed 3 bases at V and 6 bases at J, leaving 4 bases unmatched. Germline V CDR1 and CDR2: LNHDA, SQIVND (reference sequence). This CDR3 is built from 14 residues. The CDR3 coding sequence is TGTGCCAGTAGTATCAGCCTAGCGGGCAATGAGCAGTTCTTC. It yields the protein CASSISLAGNEQFF.

This chain connects TRBV18 to TRBJ1-4; 10 bases are shared with TRBD1. Trimming took 5 bases from V and 0 from J; bases not matched to a gene: 15. This CDR3 is 20 amino acids long. CDR1 is KGHSH, CDR2 LQKENI, per germline. As DNA, the CDR3 is TGTGCCAGCTCAGCAATCACGACAGGGGGCCGAGTTGCAACTAATGAAAAACTGTTTTTT. It yields the protein CASSAITTGGRVATNEKLFF.

V gene TRBV7-2 combines with J gene TRBJ1-5; 7 nucleotides agree with TRBD1. Trimming removed 0 bases from V and 1 base from J; junction bases left unmatched: 6. There are 17 residues in the CDR3. Germline assignment: CDR1 SGHTA and CDR2 FQGNSA. The CDR3 region has the DNA TGTGCCAGCAGCTTAGCCCCGGGACAGTTGAGCAATCAGCCCCAGCATTTT. This encodes CASSLAPGQLSNQPQHF.

V gene TRBV19 combines with J gene TRBJ1-1, with D possibly matching TRBD1 (5 bases). Germline V gene lookup returns CDR1 LNHDA and CDR2 SQIVND (reference sequence). The CDR3 runs 12 residues. V lost 0 bases and J 7 bases, leaving 6 bases between the germline ends. CDR3 amino acids: CASSIEGGEAFF. The CDR3 DNA is TGTGCCAGTAGTATAGAGGGGGGTGAAGCTTTCTTT.

Worth noting for this clone: Other DNA sequences in the same sample also yield this CDR3. The J gene is TRBJ2-7, the V gene TRBV19, with 8 nucleotides matching TRBD1. Germline CDR1 reads LNHDA; CDR2 reads SQIVND (reference sequence). V lost 5 bases to trimming and J lost 3 bases; unmatched junction nucleotides: 0. There are 12 residues in the CDR3. The CDR3 region is CASSDRGYEQYF. In DNA, the CDR3 is TGTGCCAGTAGTGACAGGGGCTACGAGCAGTACTTC.

This sequence joins TRBV28 and TRBJ2-5, with 8 bases that match TRBD1. Germline CDR1 MDHEN, CDR2 SYDVKM. V gave up 7 bases and J gave up 3 bases; unmatched junction bases: 19. This CDR3 has 18 amino acids. CDR3 sequence: CASIDSFVGPTGEETQYF. In DNA, the CDR3 is TGTGCCAGCATCGACAGTTTTGTGGGGCCGACAGGGGAAGAGACCCAGTACTTC.

V is TRBV20-1 and J is TRBJ2-1, with TRBD2 matching 7 bases. This CDR3 region has 17 residues. The V gene end was trimmed by 3 bases and the J gene end by 7 bases; junction bases not matched to a gene: 18. The germline CDR1 and CDR2 sequences are DFQATT and SNEGSKA (reference sequence). The CDR3 coding sequence is TGCAGTGCTAGTATTTTGGCTAGCGGAAAAGTGGGTAATGAGCAGTTCTTC. Translation: CSASILASGKVGNEQFF.

The rearrangement uses TRBV28 and TRBJ1-5; D is unresolved. Trimming took 9 bases from V and 0 from J, leaving 9 bases between them. The CDR3 length is 13 residues. CDR1 MDHEN and CDR2 SYDVKM come from the germline V gene. The CDR3 loop reads CASRGYSNQPQHF. As DNA, the CDR3 is TGTGCCAGTAGAGGTTATAGCAATCAGCCCCAGCATTTT.

This clone was detected once. The chain couples TRBV2 to TRBJ2-3; 8 bases line up with TRBD2. CDR3 length equals 14 residues. V was clipped by 10 bases and J by 2 bases; unmatched bases: 8. Germline V CDR1 and CDR2: SNHLY, FYNNEI. Here the CDR3 reads CATNSGETTDTQYF. CDR3 in DNA: TGTGCCACCAATAGCGGGGAAACCACAGATACGCAGTATTTT. The full variable domain, rest sourced from reference TRBV2 and TRBJ2-3, is EPEVTQTPSHQVTQMGQEVILRCVPISNHLYFYWYRQILGQKVEFLVSFYNNEISEKSEIFDDQFSVERPDGSNFTLKIRSTKLEDSAMYFCATNSGETTDTQYFGPGTRLTVL.